This is a list of T cell receptor beta chains from one sample in a study of patients and donors after allogeneic stem cell transplantation. TCRdb reanalysed the RT-PCR reads using MiXCR and keeps one entry per CDR3 protein. The sample records approximately 410,000 distinct CDR3 sequences, approximately 16% being singletons. Sequencing used blood, either unsorted or a sorted T cell fraction (not recorded which). All receptors come from a human donor who was either an allogeneic HSCT recipient or a stem cell or donor lymphocyte infusion donor (not recorded which). It is not recorded whose cells these are; they may come from a transplant donor. The CDR3 runs from the conserved cysteine through the conserved F or W. A D gene is named only where the DNA matches it firmly. The size field is filled for only some rows; it gives once, few, many or a size class.

d_call j_call v_call clone_size cdr3_nt cdr3_aa
NA TRBJ1-2 TRBV7-8 few TGTGCCAGCAGCTTAAAGAGAGAATTGAACTATGGCTACACCTTC CASSLKRELNYGYTF
TRBD1 TRBJ1-1 TRBV7-2 NA TGTGCCAGCAGCTACCTCGACAGGGGGCTGACGAACACTGAAGCTTTCTTT CASSYLDRGLTNTEAFF
TRBD2 TRBJ2-7 TRBV7-8 few TGTGCCAGCAGCTTAATAGCGGGGGGGCCCGGAGAGCAGTACTTC CASSLIAGGPGEQYF
NA TRBJ2-4 TRBV5-6 many TGTGCCAGCAGCTTGGTGGGGCCCTGGACCAAAAACATTCAGTACTTC CASSLVGPWTKNIQYF
NA TRBJ2-7 TRBV7-2 few TGTGCCAGCAGCCGTTTGGGGTTTTCCTACGAGCAGTACTTC CASSRLGFSYEQYF
NA TRBJ2-1 TRBV5-1 NA TGCGCCAGCAGCCGGACGGGCAGGTTGGATACAGCTGAGCAGTTCTTC CASSRTGRLDTAEQFF
NA TRBJ2-4 TRBV7-2 NA TGTGCCAGCAGTCGGGCCAAAAACATTCAGTACTTC CASSRAKNIQYF
NA TRBJ1-1 TRBV24-1 few TGTGCCACCAGTGAAGGAGGCGCGAACACTGAAGCTTTCTTT CATSEGGANTEAFF
TRBD1 TRBJ1-1 TRBV7-3 NA TGTGCCAGCAGCCTCGGGACAGGGGGTAACACTGAAGCTTTCTTT CASSLGTGGNTEAFF
NA TRBJ2-3 TRBV9 many TGTGCCAGCAGCCGCCGAGCGGAGAGCACAGATACGCAGTATTTT CASSRRAESTDTQYF
TRBD1 TRBJ2-1 TRBV4-3 NA TGCGCCAGCAGCCAAGAGACAGGGTTTTTCAATGAGCAGTTCTTC CASSQETGFFNEQFF
NA TRBJ1-2 TRBV12-3/TRBV12-4 many TGTGCCAGCAGCCCCAACTATGGCTACACCTTC CASSPNYGYTF
NA TRBJ2-2 TRBV4-1 few TGCGCCAGCAGCCAAAGTTTGGGGAACGGGGAGCTGTTTTTT CASSQSLGNGELFF
NA TRBJ1-5 TRBV7-2 NA TGTGCCAGCAGCTTAGATGCAGGGGCCCATCAGCCCCAGCATTTT CASSLDAGAHQPQHF
TRBD2 TRBJ2-7 TRBV4-1 few TGCGCCAGCAGCCGACTACTAGCGGGAGGGCCTTACTACGAGCAGTACTTC CASSRLLAGGPYYEQYF
TRBD1 TRBJ1-6 TRBV10-3 few TGTGCCATCAGTATTGGACAGGGGGGCTCCTATAATTCACCCCTCCACTTT CAISIGQGGSYNSPLHF
TRBD1 TRBJ2-3 TRBV5-1 NA TGCGCCAGCAGCCAGGGGGCGGTCACAGATACGCAGTATTTT CASSQGAVTDTQYF
TRBD1 TRBJ1-4 TRBV6-2/TRBV6-3 NA TGTGCCAGCAGCCAACAGGGGATAGGTGAAAAACTGTTTTTT CASSQQGIGEKLFF
TRBD2 TRBJ2-1 TRBV20-1 NA TGCAGTGCTAGAGGCCGGGAGGGCCGGTATGAGCAGTTCTTC CSARGREGRYEQFF
NA TRBJ1-2 TRBV12-3/TRBV12-4 many TGTGCCAGCAGTTTAGGTGTGGGGGACTATGGCTACACCTTC CASSLGVGDYGYTF
NA TRBJ2-3 TRBV12-3/TRBV12-4 few TGTGCCAGCAGTCCACCTCAGACTGATACGCAGTATTTT CASSPPQTDTQYF
TRBD1 TRBJ1-5 TRBV5-5 NA TGTGCCAGCAGCCGAGACAGGGCCAATCAGCCCCAGCATTTT CASSRDRANQPQHF
TRBD1 TRBJ1-5 TRBV5-1 few TGCGCCAGCAGCTTTAAAGGGACAGGGGAGCATCAGCCCCAGCATTTT CASSFKGTGEHQPQHF
TRBD1 TRBJ1-5 TRBV19 NA TGTGCCAGTAGTACCTTGGACAGGGGGAATCAGCCCCAGCATTTT CASSTLDRGNQPQHF
NA TRBJ2-7 TRBV6-2/TRBV6-3 NA TGTGCCAGCAGTTACACTGCTATCACCTACGAGCAGTACTTC CASSYTAITYEQYF
NA TRBJ2-3 TRBV3-1 few TGTGCCAGCAGCCAAGATGGGCGGGGAAGCACAGATACGCAGTATTTT CASSQDGRGSTDTQYF
TRBD1 TRBJ1-6 TRBV9 NA TGTGCCAGCAGCCCCCCAGGGACAGGCCCTAATTCACCCCTCCACTTT CASSPPGTGPNSPLHF
TRBD1 TRBJ2-1 TRBV2 few TGTGCCATCACTTTCCTACAGGGGAATGAGCAGTTCTTC CAITFLQGNEQFF
NA TRBJ2-1 TRBV6-4 few TGTGCCAGCAGTGAAGGACTCTTCTACGGTGAGCAGTTCTTC CASSEGLFYGEQFF
TRBD1 TRBJ2-1 TRBV10-3 few TGTGCCATCAGTCGGAGGACAGGGGGTCTCTCCTACAATGAGCAGTTCTTC CAISRRTGGLSYNEQFF
NA TRBJ1-5 TRBV20-1 once TGCAGTGCTAGGGACCTAGGCAATCAGCCCCAGCATTTT CSARDLGNQPQHF
NA TRBJ2-7 TRBV4-1 few TGCGCCAGCAGCCAAGAACAGGCCCTCGGGAACGAGCAGTACTTC CASSQEQALGNEQYF
TRBD2 TRBJ2-6 TRBV3-1 NA TGTGCCAGCAGCCAAGATAGGCGACTAGCGGGAGTAGACGGGGCCAACGTCCTGACTTTC CASSQDRRLAGVDGANVLTF
NA TRBJ2-1 TRBV7-7 many TGTGCTAGCAGCCCTGGTGGTAGTGAGCAGTTCTTC CASSPGGSEQFF
NA TRBJ2-7 TRBV4-2 NA TGTGCCAGCAGCCCGAAGCGGGTTTACGAGCAGTACTTC CASSPKRVYEQYF
NA TRBJ2-1 TRBV6-1 NA TGTGCCAGCAGGCCAGCCATAAACAATGAGCAGTTCTTC CASRPAINNEQFF